The sequence of this TCR beta chain was determined in a study of T cell responses to AZD1222 COVID-19 vaccine. Of note for this clone: Its antigen is currently unknown.

Trimming pared 5 bases from V and 4 bases from J, leaving 18 bases between. The CDR3 length is 15 residues. CDR1 LNHDA and CDR2 SQIVND come from the germline V gene (reference sequence). General observations from the study: A mostly white British donor set with more females was recruited, and clonal diversity was possibly underestimated. Reportedly, nearly half of unique spike TCRs recognized epitopes outside B.1.351/B.1.1.7 mutations.

The repertoire was sequenced with immunoSEQ multiplex PCR; TCRdb's copy has only in-frame clones and lacks some. Among around 83,000 clones listed, approximately 90% were seen once. The TCR was taken from an adult in good health. Sequenced material: peripheral blood, taken on day 0 of AZD1222 vaccination. This chain uses TRBV19 with TRBJ2-7, with D maybe TRBD1 (6 bases). CDR3 DNA: TGTGCCAGTAGTCAACACAGGGTGCGAGAGTACGAGCAGTACTTC. It specifies CASSQHRVREYEQYF.